The rows below give T cell receptor beta chains drawn from one sample of a study of blood T cell repertoires in COVID-19. Libraries were prepared by immunoSEQ multiplex PCR; TCRdb keeps only in-frame clonotypes and omits some of them. The repertoire consists of 150,000 to 200,000 clones, with around 80% occurring once and the leading ten covering approximately 11%. The specimen sequenced was PBMCs or T cells enriched from blood (not recorded which). The receptor set was obtained from a man aged 50 to 59 who had recovered from COVID-19. CDR3s include the opening cysteine and the closing phenylalanine or tryptophan. The order of the fields is D gene, clone size, J gene, V gene, CDR3 length, CDR3 DNA, CDR3 protein. A D gene is named only where the DNA matches it firmly. Clone size is not always given. Where it is, it says once, few, many or a class for expanded clones.

d_call: NA
clone_size: NA
j_call: TRBJ1-2
v_call: TRBV12-3/TRBV12-4
cdr3_length: 12
cdr3_nt: TGTGCCAGCAAAGCAGGGTCCTATGGCTACACCTTC
cdr3_aa: CASKAGSYGYTF

d_call: NA
clone_size: NA
j_call: TRBJ2-1
v_call: TRBV7-3
cdr3_length: 15
cdr3_nt: TGTGCCAGCAGCTTAAGTCCACAGGGTTTTGATGAGCAGTTCTTC
cdr3_aa: CASSLSPQGFDEQFF

d_call: NA
clone_size: few
j_call: TRBJ2-3
v_call: TRBV2
cdr3_length: 16
cdr3_nt: TGTGCCAGCAGTGAAGCGCTGTGGCAGGGAACGGATACGCAGTATTTT
cdr3_aa: CASSEALWQGTDTQYF

d_call: TRBD2
clone_size: NA
j_call: TRBJ2-3
v_call: TRBV7-3
cdr3_length: 15
cdr3_nt: TGTGCCAGCAGCTTAGGGGACTATAGCACAGATACGCAGTATTTT
cdr3_aa: CASSLGDYSTDTQYF

d_call: TRBD1
clone_size: NA
j_call: TRBJ1-5
v_call: TRBV6-5
cdr3_length: 15
cdr3_nt: TGTGCCAGCAGAAAAGGACAGGGGACGCTAGGGCCCCAGCATTTT
cdr3_aa: CASRKGQGTLGPQHF

d_call: TRBD1
clone_size: NA
j_call: TRBJ1-5
v_call: TRBV7-9
cdr3_length: 13
cdr3_nt: TGTGCCAGCAGCCCCGGGACAGATCAGCCCCAGCATTTT
cdr3_aa: CASSPGTDQPQHF

d_call: TRBD1
clone_size: NA
j_call: TRBJ1-2
v_call: TRBV11-2
cdr3_length: 14
cdr3_nt: TGTGCCAGCAGCCGGCTGGGGACAGCCTATGGCTACACCTTC
cdr3_aa: CASSRLGTAYGYTF

d_call: TRBD1
clone_size: NA
j_call: TRBJ1-5
v_call: TRBV5-1
cdr3_length: 15
cdr3_nt: TGCGCCAGCAGCTTCGGGACAGTGCCCGATCAGCCCCAGCATTTT
cdr3_aa: CASSFGTVPDQPQHF

d_call: NA
clone_size: NA
j_call: TRBJ2-1
v_call: TRBV7-6
cdr3_length: 13
cdr3_nt: TGTGCCAGCAGCTTAGCGACTGAGGATGAGCAGTTCTTC
cdr3_aa: CASSLATEDEQFF

d_call: NA
clone_size: NA
j_call: TRBJ2-7
v_call: TRBV6-5
cdr3_length: 12
cdr3_nt: TGTGCCAGCAGCAGGGACTCCTACGAGCAGTACTTC
cdr3_aa: CASSRDSYEQYF

d_call: NA
clone_size: few
j_call: TRBJ2-2
v_call: TRBV5-1
cdr3_length: 14
cdr3_nt: TGCGCCAGCAGCTTGGACGCGGGGCCCGGGGAGCTGTTTTTT
cdr3_aa: CASSLDAGPGELFF

d_call: TRBD1
clone_size: few
j_call: TRBJ1-4
v_call: TRBV7-9
cdr3_length: 14
cdr3_nt: TGTGCCAGCAGCTCGGGACAGGGTTTTGAAAAACTGTTTTTT
cdr3_aa: CASSSGQGFEKLFF

d_call: TRBD1
clone_size: NA
j_call: TRBJ1-5
v_call: TRBV23-1
cdr3_length: 17
cdr3_nt: TGCGCCAGCAGTCAATCGAAGGCAGGGGGAGTGAATCAGCCCCAGCATTTT
cdr3_aa: CASSQSKAGGVNQPQHF

d_call: NA
clone_size: few
j_call: TRBJ2-3
v_call: TRBV5-5
cdr3_length: 12
cdr3_nt: TGTGCCAGCAGCTTGGCCCCGGATACGCAGTATTTT
cdr3_aa: CASSLAPDTQYF

d_call: NA
clone_size: NA
j_call: TRBJ1-4
v_call: TRBV7-9
cdr3_length: 14
cdr3_nt: TGTGCCAGCAGCATCCGGGACTTTAATGAAAAACTGTTTTTT
cdr3_aa: CASSIRDFNEKLFF

d_call: NA
clone_size: NA
j_call: TRBJ1-5
v_call: TRBV19
cdr3_length: 12
cdr3_nt: TGTGCCAGTAGCCTTACCAGGCAGCCCCAGCATTTT
cdr3_aa: CASSLTRQPQHF

d_call: NA
clone_size: NA
j_call: TRBJ2-5
v_call: TRBV28
cdr3_length: 14
cdr3_nt: TGTGCCAGCAGCCAAGGAGGGAACCAAGAGACCCAGTACTTC
cdr3_aa: CASSQGGNQETQYF

d_call: TRBD1
clone_size: once
j_call: TRBJ1-1
v_call: TRBV11-1
cdr3_length: 15
cdr3_nt: TGTGCCAGCAGCCCCGGACAGGGGGCGCCCACTGAAGCTTTCTTT
cdr3_aa: CASSPGQGAPTEAFF

d_call: NA
clone_size: NA
j_call: TRBJ1-1
v_call: TRBV2
cdr3_length: 14
cdr3_nt: TGTGCCAGCAGTGAAAACCTTAGGAACACTGAAGCTTTCTTT
cdr3_aa: CASSENLRNTEAFF

d_call: TRBD1
clone_size: NA
j_call: TRBJ1-5
v_call: TRBV12-3/TRBV12-4
cdr3_length: 13
cdr3_nt: TGTGCCAGTTGGGACAGCAGCAATCAGCCCCAGCATTTT
cdr3_aa: CASWDSSNQPQHF

d_call: TRBD1
clone_size: NA
j_call: TRBJ1-2
v_call: TRBV2
cdr3_length: 14
cdr3_nt: TGTGCCAGCAGTGAAGCGGAGGGGGCTAATGGCTACACCTTC
cdr3_aa: CASSEAEGANGYTF

d_call: TRBD1
clone_size: NA
j_call: TRBJ1-4
v_call: TRBV4-1
cdr3_length: 15
cdr3_nt: TGCGCCAGCAGCCCCCGACAGGGTGAGAATGAAAAACTGTTTTTT
cdr3_aa: CASSPRQGENEKLFF

d_call: NA
clone_size: NA
j_call: TRBJ1-1
v_call: TRBV2
cdr3_length: 14
cdr3_nt: TGTGCCAGCAGTAGAGCTAGGATGAACACTGAAGCTTTCTTT
cdr3_aa: CASSRARMNTEAFF

d_call: TRBD1
clone_size: NA
j_call: TRBJ2-1
v_call: TRBV14
cdr3_length: 17
cdr3_nt: TGTGCCAGCAGCCCATACAGGGGCCCTAGCTCCTACAATGAGCAGTTCTTC
cdr3_aa: CASSPYRGPSSYNEQFF

d_call: TRBD1
clone_size: NA
j_call: TRBJ1-2
v_call: TRBV4-1
cdr3_length: 15
cdr3_nt: TGCGCCAGCAGCCAAGCCGGGACAGCCATTTATGGCTACACCTTC
cdr3_aa: CASSQAGTAIYGYTF

d_call: TRBD1
clone_size: NA
j_call: TRBJ2-5
v_call: TRBV28
cdr3_length: 15
cdr3_nt: TGTGCCAGCAGTTTAGGGGGACAGGGGAAAGAGACCCAGTACTTC
cdr3_aa: CASSLGGQGKETQYF

d_call: NA
clone_size: NA
j_call: TRBJ2-1
v_call: TRBV9
cdr3_length: 14
cdr3_nt: TGTGCCAGCAGCGCGGAGGTGGCAGGGGATGAGCAGTTCTTC
cdr3_aa: CASSAEVAGDEQFF

d_call: TRBD2
clone_size: once
j_call: TRBJ2-1
v_call: TRBV28
cdr3_length: 16
cdr3_nt: TGTGCCAGCAGTCCCCCCCCCGCCGGGACTAGGAATGAGCAGTTCTTC
cdr3_aa: CASSPPPAGTRNEQFF